Sequencing of this T cell receptor beta chain was carried out in a study of T cell responses to AZD1222 COVID-19 vaccine. At the level of the study: Whether given at about 4 or about 12 weeks, second doses were pooled.

The repertoire was sequenced with immunoSEQ multiplex PCR; TCRdb's copy has only in-frame clones and lacks some. The sample records around 100,000 clones, about 90% being singletons. On this clone itself: Its target is unknown.

Notes on the study in general: Every sample of the repertoires postdated the peak T cell response.

The germline CDR1 and CDR2 sequences are SGHRS and YFSETQ. The V end lost 4 bases, the J end lost 1 base, and 8 bases lay between the germline ends. CDR3 length: 13 amino acids. The sample here was peripheral blood, taken on day 0 of AZD1222 vaccination. The genes are TRBV5-1 and TRBJ2-5; D is perhaps TRBD1 (6 bases). This receptor was identified in an adult in good health. This chain's CDR3 is CASSGQLQETQYF. The CDR3 coding sequence is TGCGCCAGCAGCGGACAGCTCCAAGAGACCCAGTACTTC.